This entry lists 25 T cell receptor beta chains sequenced from one sample in a study of blood T cell repertoires in COVID-19. The table came from immunoSEQ multiplex PCR; TCRdb's copy has only in-frame clones and leaves some out. The sample has 340,000 or so clones, about 86% seen once. The sequenced sample consisted of peripheral blood. These receptors were taken from a man aged 30 to 39 with active or convalescent COVID-19.

The V and J genes are TRBV4-1 and TRBJ2-4; TRBD1 matches at 12 bases. The CDR3 runs to 15 residues. Germline trimming cut 4 bases from V and 9 bases from J; bases unmatched to any gene: 7. Germline V gene lookup returns CDR1 MGHRA and CDR2 YSYEKL. DNA of the CDR3: TGCGCCAGCAGCCTAGCCGGGACAGGGGGCGTCATTCAGTACTTC. It yields the protein CASSLAGTGGVIQYF.

The chain joins TRBV24-1 to TRBJ2-7, with a weak D call TRBD1 (6 bases). Deletions cut 6 bases from V and 5 bases from J, with 22 bases between. Germline lookup yields CDR1 KGHDR and CDR2 SFDVKD. The CDR3 totals 16 residues. The CDR3 DNA is TGTGCCACCAGTTGCGACCGTGACAGGCTTTTGGACGAGCAGTACTTC. This sequence encodes CATSCDRDRLLDEQYF.

The V gene is TRBV27, the J gene TRBJ2-3; TRBD2 aligns across 11 bases. The CDR3 covers 15 residues. V shed 6 bases, J shed 4 bases, and the junction held 6 bases outside the gene matches. Germline V gene lookup returns CDR1 MNHEY and CDR2 SMNVEV (reference sequence). CDR3 protein: CASRVAGGWPDTQYF. The CDR3 nucleotides read TGTGCCAGCAGGGTAGCGGGAGGGTGGCCAGATACGCAGTATTTT.

This chain's CDR3 is CATSTPRGNEQFF. CDR3 nucleotides: TGTGCCACCAGCACCCCTAGAGGCAATGAGCAGTTCTTC. The chain has TRBV15 and TRBJ2-1; D remains unclear. The CDR3 is made up of 13 amino acids. CDR1 and CDR2 from the germline V gene are LNHNV and YYDKDF (reference sequence). Trimming shortened V by 4 bases and J by 6 bases, and 10 bases separated the two germline ends.

The V gene is TRBV4-1, the J gene TRBJ1-1; D call uncertain. Germline CDR1 reads MGHRA; CDR2 reads YSYEKL. The ends were cut back, 5 bases at V and 5 bases at J, with 12 bases in the middle. The CDR3 contains 13 residues. CDR3 sequence: CASSVLGLTEAFF. DNA for the CDR3: TGCGCCAGCAGCGTACTAGGGTTGACTGAAGCTTTCTTT.

This clone was detected once. The gene calls are TRBV5-4 and TRBJ1-1; perhaps TRBD1 as D (5 bases). Trimming shortened V by 5 bases and J by 0 bases, and 11 bases separated the two germline ends. There are 14 residues in the CDR3. Germline V CDR1 and CDR2: SGHNT, YYREEE (reference sequence). Written as DNA, the CDR3 is TGTGCCAGCAGTTCTAAAGGGGTGAACACTGAAGCTTTCTTT. This codes for CASSSKGVNTEAFF.

CDR3 nucleotide sequence: TGCGCCAGCAGCCTTACCGCCGGGGGTGCTAATCAGCCCCAGCATTTT. Translated: CASSLTAGGANQPQHF. The V and J genes are TRBV4-1 and TRBJ1-5; a possible D gene is TRBD1 (5 bases). There are 16 residues in the CDR3. Germline CDR1 and CDR2: MGHRA and YSYEKL. Trimming took off 4 bases at V and 4 bases at J, with 17 bases between the two ends.

This chain connects TRBV5-1 to TRBJ2-7; TRBD2 aligns across 9 bases. CDR1 SGHRS and CDR2 YFSETQ come from the germline V gene. After removal of 0 bases from V and 3 bases from J, the junction contained 1 base not matched to a gene. This CDR3 has 14 amino acids. CDR3 residues: CASSLGLADYEQYF. The CDR3 nucleotides read TGCGCCAGCAGCTTGGGACTAGCGGACTACGAGCAGTACTTC.

This chain uses TRBV7-2 with TRBJ2-5; perhaps TRBD2 as D (6 bases). V dropped 5 bases and J dropped 2 bases, with 9 bases sitting between them. This CDR3 comprises 13 residues. CDR1 is SGHTA and CDR2 is FQGNSA in the germline V gene. CDR3 bases: TGTGCCAGCAGCCGGGGGTCGCAAGAGACCCAGTACTTC. This translates into CASSRGSQETQYF.

This clone was counted between two and nine times. The sample carries other DNA sequences with the same CDR3. The V and J genes are TRBV7-2 and TRBJ1-2; a weak D match, TRBD1 (6 bases). Trimming stripped 1 base from V and 0 bases from J, with 9 bases between. The CDR3 runs to 15 residues. The V gene's germline CDR1 is SGHTA and CDR2 FQGNSA. The CDR3 bases are TGTGCCAGCAGCTTAGGGACAGAGGCTAACTATGGCTACACCTTC. It codes for CASSLGTEANYGYTF.

The V gene is TRBV14, the J gene TRBJ2-7; possibly TRBD2 for D (6 bases). CDR1 is SGHDN and CDR2 is FVKESK in the germline V gene. Trimming took off 3 bases at V and 5 bases at J, with 23 bases between the two ends. This CDR3 has 17 residues. The CDR3 region has the DNA TGTGCCAGCAGCCAGCCCGTTGGATCCGGGAGACCGAACGAGCAGTACTTC. It specifies CASSQPVGSGRPNEQYF.

The chain recombines TRBV7-7 with TRBJ2-1; TRBD2 is a possible D gene (6 bases). From germline, CDR1 is SSHAT and CDR2 FNYEAQ (reference sequence). Trimming left V 5 bases short and J 3 bases short, with 8 bases between. This CDR3 comprises 13 residues. Here the CDR3 reads CASSPTSYNEQFF. CDR3 nucleotides: TGTGCCAGCAGCCCGACTAGCTACAATGAGCAGTTCTTC.

The V call is TRBV2, the J call TRBJ2-7; 7 bases agree with TRBD1. There are 14 residues in the CDR3. In germline, CDR1 is SNHLY, CDR2 FYNNEI. V was pared by 4 bases and J by 2 bases, with 5 bases of the junction left unmatched. The CDR3 bases are TGTGCCAGCAGTGTCGGGACAGTTACCTACGAGCAGTACTTC. This codes for CASSVGTVTYEQYF.

The V call is TRBV7-9, the J call TRBJ1-1, with TRBD1 matching over 9 bases. This CDR3 comprises 15 residues. The V and J ends lost 5 bases and 6 bases, in that order; junction bases with no gene match: 10. CDR1 and CDR2 from the germline V gene are SEHNR and FQNEAQ (reference sequence). The CDR3 DNA reads TGTGCCAGCAGCCCGGGGACAGGGCCCTCAGCTGAAGCTTTCTTT. As protein: CASSPGTGPSAEAFF.

This chain uses TRBV6-4 with TRBJ2-6; the D gene is possibly TRBD1 (6 bases). CDR3 length equals 17 residues. Germline CDR1 MRHNA, CDR2 SNTAGT. V was pared by 3 bases and J by 1 base, with 13 bases between. CDR3 bases: TGTGCCAGCAGTGAAACAGGGATAGGGTCTGGGGCCAACGTCCTGACTTTC. Protein: CASSETGIGSGANVLTF.

The CDR3 loop reads CASSFLLAFAYNEQFF. The CDR3 region has the DNA TGTGCCAGCAGTTTCCTTCTAGCGTTTGCCTACAATGAGCAGTTCTTC. The chain carries TRBV6-5 and TRBJ2-1, with D perhaps matching TRBD2 (6 bases). Germline CDR1 reads MNHEY; CDR2 reads SVGAGI. V dropped 4 bases and J dropped 2 bases, with 15 bases sitting between them. This CDR3 comprises 16 residues.

The rearrangement uses TRBV11-2 and TRBJ2-3; a weak D match, TRBD1 (5 bases). The CDR3 runs to 15 residues. Trimming took 1 base from V and 1 from J, leaving 9 bases between them. CDR1 and CDR2 (germline): SGHAT, FQNNGV. The CDR3 DNA is TGTGCCAGCAGCTTAGGCGCCAGGGGCACAGATACGCAGTATTTT. Its protein product is CASSLGARGTDTQYF. The full variable domain, rest sourced from reference TRBV11-2 and TRBJ2-3, is EAGVAQSPRYKIIEKRQSVAFWCNPISGHATLYWYQQILGQGPKLLIQFQNNGVVDDSQLPKDRFSAERLKGVDSTLKIQPAKLEDSAVYLCASSLGARGTDTQYFGPGTRLTVL.

The J gene is TRBJ1-6, the V gene TRBV14, with 7 bases aligning to TRBD1. Losses at the gene ends were 1 base for V and 6 bases for J; bases not matched to a gene: 3. The germline V gene encodes CDR1 SGHDN and CDR2 FVKESK. There are 15 residues in the CDR3. The CDR3 is CASSQVGTVNSPLHF. Written as DNA, the CDR3 is TGTGCCAGCAGCCAAGTCGGGACAGTTAATTCACCCCTCCACTTT.

CDR3 in amino acids: CASSLLGGYTF. The CDR3 region has the DNA TGTGCCAGCAGTTTGCTAGGTGGCTACACCTTC. This sequence joins TRBV12-3 or TRBV12-4 and TRBJ1-2; D call uncertain. Trimming pared 3 bases from V and 7 bases from J, leaving 6 bases between. The CDR3 runs to 11 residues.

The chain couples TRBV15 to TRBJ1-4, with no clear D. Trimming took 3 bases from V and 11 from J, leaving 13 bases between them. Germline V lookup: CDR1 LNHNV, CDR2 YYDKDF (reference sequence). CDR3 length: 13 amino acids. The DNA of the CDR3 is TGTGCCACCAGCAGGGTACAACCGGAGAAACTGTTTTTT. It codes for CATSRVQPEKLFF. Full variable domain (outside the CDR3, taken from reference TRBV15 and TRBJ1-4): DAMVIQNPRYQVTQFGKPVTLSCSQTLNHNVMYWYQQKSSQAPKLLFHYYDKDFNNEADTPDNFQSRRPNTSFCFLDIRSPGLGDTAMYLCATSRVQPEKLFFGSGTQLSVL.

This rearrangement joins TRBV24-1 to TRBJ1-6; perhaps TRBD1 as D (5 bases). Germline V gene lookup returns CDR1 KGHDR and CDR2 SFDVKD. The germline V and J ends were trimmed by 3 bases and 7 bases, with 21 bases remaining between them. The CDR3 is made up of 18 amino acids. The CDR3 DNA follows: TGTGCCACCAGTGATCCCCGGGGGAGAAGGTTTAGAAATTCACCCCTCCACTTT. Its protein is CATSDPRGRRFRNSPLHF.

The rearrangement joins TRBV7-9 to TRBJ1-2; D remains unclear. The CDR3 has 14 amino acids. The germline gives CDR1 SEHNR, CDR2 FQNEAQ (reference sequence). V was trimmed by 8 bases and J by 0 bases, leaving 13 bases between them. Here the CDR3 reads CASDHSNSNYGYTF. CDR3 sequence (DNA): TGTGCCAGCGACCACAGCAATTCTAACTATGGCTACACCTTC.

The V call is TRBV11-2, the J call TRBJ1-2; 7 bases line up with TRBD1. CDR3 length equals 13 residues. The germline V gene encodes CDR1 SGHAT and CDR2 FQNNGV. J lost 8 bases, V lost 6 bases, and 9 bases had no gene match. Here the CDR3 reads CASSGQGDDGYTF. CDR3 DNA sequence: TGTGCCAGCAGTGGCCAGGGGGACGACGGCTACACCTTC.

On this clone: Its ends do not fully match the called genes, so a read error is possible. The gene calls are TRBV13 and TRBJ2-1; 14 nucleotides line up with TRBD2. The CDR3 spans 20 residues. Germline assignment: CDR1 PRHDT and CDR2 FYEKMQ (reference sequence). CDR3 in DNA: TGTGCCAGCAGCGTAGGGGATCGATGGACTAGCGGGAGGACCTACAATGAGCAGTTCTTC. Residues: CASSVGDRWTSGRTYNEQFF.

Remarks on this clone: The sample has other DNA sequences that encode this CDR3 too. This rearrangement joins TRBV12-3 or TRBV12-4 to TRBJ1-2, with a possible D match to TRBD1 (5 bases). This CDR3 region has 13 residues. V was cut by 2 bases and J by 4 bases, with 8 bases left in between. This chain's CDR3 is CASSLQGSYGYTF. CDR3 in DNA: TGTGCCAGCAGTTTACAGGGAAGCTATGGCTACACCTTC.